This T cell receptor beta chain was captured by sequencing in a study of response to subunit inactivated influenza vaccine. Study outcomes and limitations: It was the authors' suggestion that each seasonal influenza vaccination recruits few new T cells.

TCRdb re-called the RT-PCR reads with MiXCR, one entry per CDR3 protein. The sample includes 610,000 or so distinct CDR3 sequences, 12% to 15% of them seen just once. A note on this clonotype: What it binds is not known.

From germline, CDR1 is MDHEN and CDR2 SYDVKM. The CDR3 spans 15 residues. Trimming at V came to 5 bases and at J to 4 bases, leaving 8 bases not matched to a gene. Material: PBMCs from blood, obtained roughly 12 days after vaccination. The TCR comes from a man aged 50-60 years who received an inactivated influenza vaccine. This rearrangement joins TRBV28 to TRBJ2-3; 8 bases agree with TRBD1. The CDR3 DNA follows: TGTGCCAGCAGTCCGCGACAGGGGATGGCAGATACGCAGTATTTT. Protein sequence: CASSPRQGMADTQYF.